This entry features one TCR beta chain sequence. Its cognate antigen is unknown. Primers included in the PCR were 60 Vbeta and 13 Jbeta primers. Sequenced by immunoSEQ multiplex PCR; TCRdb stores in-frame clones only, minus some. The sample includes some 150,000 clones, around 10% of them seen just once. This CDR3 is built from 13 residues. Trimming left V 0 bases short and J 3 bases short, with 6 bases between. CDR1 and CDR2 from the germline V gene are SGHRS and YFSETQ. This sample is drawn from a study of cytomegalovirus exposure and HLA in healthy donors. Regarding the study as a whole: Later analysis associated a missense DCLRE1C variant with TCR beta V- and J-gene trimming. Later findings reportedly placed an Asian-associated ancestry cluster below the roughly 670-donor mean for N-insertions. An observed cluster of highly shared sequence variants was recorded as a likely sequencing artifact.

V usage is TRBV5-1 and J usage is TRBJ1-2, with D uncertain. Sequenced material: PBMCs. This receptor was obtained from a woman between 40 and 50 years old in good health and CMV-seropositive. The CDR3 here is CASSLGEDYGYTF. Here the CDR3 DNA reads TGCGCCAGCAGCTTGGGAGAGGACTATGGCTACACCTTC.